This is a list of T cell receptor beta chains from one sample in a study of CD8 T cells in Susac syndrome. TCRdb redid the calling of the immunoSEQ multiplex PCR reads with MiXCR, one entry per CDR3 protein. This sample has under 200,000 distinct CDR3 sequences; 90% to 95% occur once, and the top ten carry around 0.079%. The source material was CD4+ T cells from PBMCs. These receptors came from a human donor in good health. CDR3s include the opening cysteine and the closing phenylalanine or tryptophan. The D gene is left open where the match is weak. The listing skips clone size in some rows; elsewhere it reads once, few, many or a size class.

- TRBJ1-3 - TRBV3-1 TGTGCCAGCAGCCGAAGGAACACCATATATTTT CASSRRNTIYF
- TRBJ1-5 - TRBV2 TGTGCCAGCAGGATAGGGCTGAGCAATCAGCCCCAGCATTTT CASRIGLSNQPQHF
- TRBJ2-7 - TRBV7-9 TGTGCCAGCAGCCCCTCGTCGGGCTCCTACGAGCAGTACTTC CASSPSSGSYEQYF
TRBD1 TRBJ2-7 - TRBV6-2/TRBV6-3 TGTGCCAGCAAAGAGGGGGCATTTGACGAGCAGTACTTC CASKEGAFDEQYF
TRBD1 TRBJ2-1 - TRBV2 TGTGCCAGCAGATTCGACAGGGAAAGGATTTACAATGAGCAGTTCTTC CASRFDRERIYNEQFF
- TRBJ1-2 - TRBV5-6 TGTGCCAGCAGGAAAACAGGGCTAACTAACTATGGCTACACCTTC CASRKTGLTNYGYTF
TRBD1 TRBJ1-1 - TRBV19 TGTGCCAGTAGTAGGGGACAGAGGGGGACTGAAGCTTTCTTT CASSRGQRGTEAFF
- TRBJ2-3 once TRBV5-6 TGTGCCAGCAGCTTGCCGGACACCACTTGGACAGATACGCAGTATTTT CASSLPDTTWTDTQYF
- TRBJ2-1 - TRBV28 TGTGCCAGCGTTGGACCCTCCGGTGAGCAGTTCTTC CASVGPSGEQFF
- TRBJ2-2 - TRBV5-1 TGCGCCAGCAGCCCGAGCGTCACCGGGGAGCTGTTTTTT CASSPSVTGELFF
- TRBJ1-5 few TRBV7-2 TGTGCCAGCAGGCAGGATTATAGCAATCAGCCCCAGCATTTT CASRQDYSNQPQHF
- TRBJ1-1 - TRBV6-1 TGTGCCATCCACTCCATAGCTGACAACTTAAACACTGAAGCTTTCTTT CAIHSIADNLNTEAFF
TRBD1 TRBJ1-2 - TRBV5-1 TGCGCCAGCAGCCAAACAGGGGACAACTATGGCTACACCTTC CASSQTGDNYGYTF
- TRBJ2-1 - TRBV7-2 TGTGCCAGCAGCTACGGGGGCCCCTCCTACAATGAGCAGTTCTTC CASSYGGPSYNEQFF
- TRBJ2-3 few TRBV7-2 TGTGCCAGCAGCTTTAGAATGACAGATACGCAGTATTTT CASSFRMTDTQYF
TRBD2 TRBJ2-1 - TRBV5-1 TGCGCCAGCAGCTTTAGACTAGCGGGATCTTTTGAGCAGTTCTTC CASSFRLAGSFEQFF